Listed below are T cell receptor beta chains from one sample, sequenced in a study of cytomegalovirus exposure and HLA in healthy donors. Clones were read by immunoSEQ multiplex PCR, and TCRdb kept only the in-frame ones, dropping some. The table has approximately 160,000 clones, around nine tenths seen once. The sample comprised PBMCs. The source is a woman under 30 in good health and CMV-seropositive. CDR3s include the opening cysteine and the closing phenylalanine or tryptophan. D genes are given only for firm matches. The size entry is marked missing in some rows and otherwise reads once, few, many or a size class.

V gene: TRBV11-3
clone size: .
D gene: .
J gene: TRBJ2-4
CDR3 DNA: TGTGCCAGCAGCTTAGATTCGGTATTGCGGCTTAATAACATTCAGTACTTC
CDR3 protein: CASSLDSVLRLNNIQYF

V gene: TRBV30
clone size: .
D gene: .
J gene: TRBJ1-3
CDR3 DNA: TGTGCCTGGAGTATAGACAGCGACTCTGGAAACACCATATATTTT
CDR3 protein: CAWSIDSDSGNTIYF

V gene: TRBV11-3
clone size: .
D gene: .
J gene: TRBJ2-7
CDR3 DNA: TGTGCCAGCAGCCCAGGACTATCCAGCTCCTACGAGCAGTACTTC
CDR3 protein: CASSPGLSSSYEQYF

V gene: TRBV11-2
clone size: .
D gene: TRBD2
J gene: TRBJ2-2
CDR3 DNA: TGTGCCAGCAGCTATACTAGCGTCTGGACCGGGGAGCTGTTTTTT
CDR3 protein: CASSYTSVWTGELFF

V gene: TRBV29-1
clone size: .
D gene: TRBD1
J gene: TRBJ1-2
CDR3 DNA: TGCAGCGTTAGGGGACAGGGGGCCCCCTATGGCTACACCTTC
CDR3 protein: CSVRGQGAPYGYTF

V gene: TRBV10-3
clone size: .
D gene: .
J gene: TRBJ2-2
CDR3 DNA: TGTGCCATCAGAAGGGACTTAAACACCGGGGAGCTGTTTTTT
CDR3 protein: CAIRRDLNTGELFF

V gene: TRBV6-6
clone size: .
D gene: TRBD1
J gene: TRBJ2-5
CDR3 DNA: TGTGCCAGCAGTTCTCCCGACAGGGGGAGGCGAGAGACCCAGTACTTC
CDR3 protein: CASSSPDRGRRETQYF

V gene: TRBV28
clone size: once
D gene: .
J gene: TRBJ2-1
CDR3 DNA: TGTGCCAGCATTACATGGGGAGAAGAGAGCTCCTACAATGAGCAGTTCTTC
CDR3 protein: CASITWGEESSYNEQFF

V gene: TRBV5-1
clone size: .
D gene: TRBD1
J gene: TRBJ2-7
CDR3 DNA: TGCGCCAGCAGCCCCGGACAGGTTTCAGACTACGAGCAGTACTTC
CDR3 protein: CASSPGQVSDYEQYF

V gene: TRBV19
clone size: .
D gene: TRBD2
J gene: TRBJ2-2
CDR3 DNA: TGTGCCAGTAGTATATTGGGCGGGAGTAATACCGGGGAGCTGTTTTTT
CDR3 protein: CASSILGGSNTGELFF

V gene: TRBV4-3
clone size: .
D gene: TRBD1
J gene: TRBJ2-7
CDR3 DNA: TGCGCCAGCAGCCACCTGGGACAGGGAGGGAGCTACGAGCAGTACTTC
CDR3 protein: CASSHLGQGGSYEQYF

V gene: TRBV28
clone size: .
D gene: .
J gene: TRBJ2-2
CDR3 DNA: TGTGCCAGCAGTTTACGGGGAAGGGTTACTGGGGAGCTGTTTTTT
CDR3 protein: CASSLRGRVTGELFF

V gene: TRBV11-3
clone size: .
D gene: TRBD1
J gene: TRBJ2-7
CDR3 DNA: TGTGCCAGCAGCTGGGACAGGGGTTACGAGCAGTACTTC
CDR3 protein: CASSWDRGYEQYF

V gene: TRBV6-5
clone size: .
D gene: .
J gene: TRBJ1-1
CDR3 DNA: TGTGCCAGCAGCAGGGACTGGATAGCTGAAGCTTTCTTT
CDR3 protein: CASSRDWIAEAFF

V gene: TRBV7-2
clone size: .
D gene: TRBD2
J gene: TRBJ2-7
CDR3 DNA: TGTGCCAGCAGCTTAGGACTAGCGGGGGCCCTCTACGAGCAGTACTTC
CDR3 protein: CASSLGLAGALYEQYF

V gene: TRBV2
clone size: .
D gene: .
J gene: TRBJ1-2
CDR3 DNA: TGTGCCAGCGGACGACCGGGACACGGCTATGGCTACACCTTC
CDR3 protein: CASGRPGHGYGYTF

V gene: TRBV5-1
clone size: .
D gene: .
J gene: TRBJ1-3
CDR3 DNA: TGCGCCAGCAGCTTGGAGGCGGCTTCTGGAAACACCATATATTTT
CDR3 protein: CASSLEAASGNTIYF

V gene: TRBV5-4
clone size: once
D gene: TRBD1
J gene: TRBJ2-7
CDR3 DNA: TGTGCCAGCAGCTTGGACAGGGGCCTTACGAGGGAGCAGTACTTC
CDR3 protein: CASSLDRGLTREQYF

V gene: TRBV5-6
clone size: .
D gene: TRBD2
J gene: TRBJ2-1
CDR3 DNA: TGTGCCAGCACCTCGGCGGGAGGGCCTATCCATGAGCAGTTCTTC
CDR3 protein: CASTSAGGPIHEQFF

V gene: TRBV2
clone size: .
D gene: .
J gene: TRBJ2-5
CDR3 DNA: TGTGCCAGCAGTGACGTTGATAGGACCCAGTACTTC
CDR3 protein: CASSDVDRTQYF

V gene: TRBV6-5
clone size: .
D gene: .
J gene: TRBJ2-2
CDR3 DNA: TGTGCCAGCCGACCGGGAATGTACACCGGGGAGCTGTTTTTT
CDR3 protein: CASRPGMYTGELFF

V gene: TRBV7-9
clone size: .
D gene: .
J gene: TRBJ2-5
CDR3 DNA: TGTGCCAGCAGACTACAGGGAACAGAGACCCAGTACTTC
CDR3 protein: CASRLQGTETQYF

V gene: TRBV4-3
clone size: .
D gene: TRBD2
J gene: TRBJ2-7
CDR3 DNA: TGCGCCAGCAGCCAGCACGGGCCGGGACTAGGCCCCGGAGAGCAGTACTTC
CDR3 protein: CASSQHGPGLGPGEQYF

V gene: TRBV30
clone size: .
D gene: .
J gene: TRBJ1-3
CDR3 DNA: TGTGCCTGCCCAGGGTTCGCTGGAAACACCATATATTTT
CDR3 protein: CACPGFAGNTIYF

V gene: TRBV7-2
clone size: .
D gene: .
J gene: TRBJ2-7
CDR3 DNA: TGTGCCAGCAGCCCGCCGAGTCGGGGGGCGCGTGAGCAGTACTTC
CDR3 protein: CASSPPSRGAREQYF

V gene: TRBV5-1
clone size: .
D gene: TRBD1
J gene: TRBJ1-2
CDR3 DNA: TGCGCCAGCAGCTTGGCGGCAGGGGGGACCAACTATGGCTACACCTTC
CDR3 protein: CASSLAAGGTNYGYTF

V gene: TRBV28
clone size: .
D gene: TRBD2
J gene: TRBJ2-3
CDR3 DNA: TGTGCCAGCAGTTTAAGCGGGGGAAAAGATACGCAGTATTTT
CDR3 protein: CASSLSGGKDTQYF

V gene: TRBV25-1
clone size: few
D gene: TRBD1
J gene: TRBJ1-4
CDR3 DNA: TGTGCCAGCAGTGTACAGGGGCCAACTAATGAAAAACTGTTTTTT
CDR3 protein: CASSVQGPTNEKLFF

V gene: TRBV7-6
clone size: .
D gene: TRBD1
J gene: TRBJ1-3
CDR3 DNA: TGTGCCAGCAGCTTAACCCGGGACAGGGCCCAACTCTCTGGAAACACCATATATTTT
CDR3 protein: CASSLTRDRAQLSGNTIYF

V gene: TRBV27
clone size: once
D gene: TRBD1
J gene: TRBJ2-2
CDR3 DNA: TGTGCCAGCTCCCGGCAGGGGGCCACCGGGGAGCTGTTTTTT
CDR3 protein: CASSRQGATGELFF

V gene: TRBV6-6
clone size: .
D gene: .
J gene: TRBJ2-7
CDR3 DNA: TGTGCCAGCAGCTCTCAGACTAGTCCCTACGAGCAGTACTTC
CDR3 protein: CASSSQTSPYEQYF

V gene: TRBV28
clone size: once
D gene: .
J gene: TRBJ2-5
CDR3 DNA: TGTGCCAGCAGGCATACCGGGGATTGGGAGACCCAGTACTTC
CDR3 protein: CASRHTGDWETQYF

V gene: TRBV4-3
clone size: .
D gene: TRBD2
J gene: TRBJ2-5
CDR3 DNA: TGCGCCAGCAGCCAGTCCGGGACTAGCGGGAGAGAGACCCAGTACTTC
CDR3 protein: CASSQSGTSGRETQYF

V gene: TRBV5-1
clone size: .
D gene: .
J gene: TRBJ1-4
CDR3 DNA: TGCGCCACCCGAGGGGGGGCGGCCCCTGAAAAACTGTTTTTT
CDR3 protein: CATRGGAAPEKLFF

V gene: TRBV4-1
clone size: .
D gene: TRBD2
J gene: TRBJ2-7
CDR3 DNA: TGCGCCAGCAGCCAAGATCGAACTAGCGGGGGGTCCTACGAGCAGTACTTC
CDR3 protein: CASSQDRTSGGSYEQYF

V gene: TRBV30
clone size: .
D gene: TRBD1
J gene: TRBJ1-1
CDR3 DNA: TGTGCCTGGACTGTCTCAGGGGGCTGGAACACTGAAGCTTTCTTT
CDR3 protein: CAWTVSGGWNTEAFF

V gene: TRBV30
clone size: .
D gene: TRBD2
J gene: TRBJ2-2
CDR3 DNA: TGTGCCTGGAAAACTCGACTAGCGGGAACGAACACCGGGGAGCTGTTTTTT
CDR3 protein: CAWKTRLAGTNTGELFF

V gene: TRBV6-5
clone size: .
D gene: .
J gene: TRBJ2-3
CDR3 DNA: TGTGCCAGCAGTTATGAGTCCCTTGGCACAGATACGCAGTATTTT
CDR3 protein: CASSYESLGTDTQYF

V gene: TRBV4-3
clone size: once
D gene: TRBD1
J gene: TRBJ2-7
CDR3 DNA: TGCGCCAGCAGCAGGGACAGGGACTCCTACGAGCAGTACTTC
CDR3 protein: CASSRDRDSYEQYF

V gene: TRBV4-1
clone size: .
D gene: TRBD1
J gene: TRBJ2-7
CDR3 DNA: TGCGCCAGCAGCCACCCGGGGGGGACAGGGGGCTCCTACGAGCAGTACTTC
CDR3 protein: CASSHPGGTGGSYEQYF

V gene: TRBV13
clone size: .
D gene: .
J gene: TRBJ1-4
CDR3 DNA: TGTGCCAGCAGCCCCCGGACGGGAGAGAATGAAAAACTGTTTTTT
CDR3 protein: CASSPRTGENEKLFF

V gene: TRBV2
clone size: once
D gene: .
J gene: TRBJ1-3
CDR3 DNA: TGTGCCAGCAGTGCTATTGGGTCCGGGGGAGGAAACACCATATATTTT
CDR3 protein: CASSAIGSGGGNTIYF

V gene: TRBV27
clone size: .
D gene: TRBD1
J gene: TRBJ1-5
CDR3 DNA: TGTGCCAGCAGTTTATCCCGGGACAGGGTGTATAGCAATCAGCCCCAGCATTTT
CDR3 protein: CASSLSRDRVYSNQPQHF

V gene: TRBV5-5
clone size: .
D gene: .
J gene: TRBJ1-1
CDR3 DNA: TGTGCCAGCAGCTTGGGAGGGGGCACTGAAGCTTTCTTT
CDR3 protein: CASSLGGGTEAFF

V gene: TRBV9
clone size: .
D gene: .
J gene: TRBJ2-3
CDR3 DNA: TGTGCCAGCAACCAGGGAACAGATACGCAGTATTTT
CDR3 protein: CASNQGTDTQYF

V gene: TRBV5-5
clone size: .
D gene: .
J gene: TRBJ2-7
CDR3 DNA: TGTGCCAGCAGCTTTGGACACGGCAGGTGGGAGCAGTACTTC
CDR3 protein: CASSFGHGRWEQYF

V gene: TRBV6-5
clone size: few
D gene: .
J gene: TRBJ1-1
CDR3 DNA: TGTGCCAGCACCCCCGGTGGGGGGAGGAACACTGAAGCTTTCTTT
CDR3 protein: CASTPGGGRNTEAFF

V gene: TRBV7-2
clone size: once
D gene: .
J gene: TRBJ1-1
CDR3 DNA: TGTGCCAGCAGCCCCAGGGGTCAGGGAAACACTGAAGCTTTCTTT
CDR3 protein: CASSPRGQGNTEAFF

V gene: TRBV7-2
clone size: .
D gene: TRBD1
J gene: TRBJ2-3
CDR3 DNA: TGTGCCAGCAGTCCTGACAGGGTAACAGATACGCAGTATTTT
CDR3 protein: CASSPDRVTDTQYF

V gene: TRBV19
clone size: once
D gene: TRBD2
J gene: TRBJ2-2
CDR3 DNA: TGTGCCAGTACCCAGACTAGCGGGATAAGCACCGGGGAGCTGTTTTTT
CDR3 protein: CASTQTSGISTGELFF

V gene: TRBV9
clone size: once
D gene: .
J gene: TRBJ1-2
CDR3 DNA: TGTGCCAGCAGCCTCCGGGACATCCTCTATGGCTACACCTTC
CDR3 protein: CASSLRDILYGYTF

V gene: TRBV19
clone size: .
D gene: TRBD1
J gene: TRBJ1-4
CDR3 DNA: TGTGCCAGTAGTGCAGGGACAGGGGGCTTTGCTAATGAAAAACTGTTTTTT
CDR3 protein: CASSAGTGGFANEKLFF

V gene: TRBV5-6
clone size: .
D gene: .
J gene: TRBJ2-4
CDR3 DNA: TGTGCCAGCAGCGGGGGGGCCAAAAACATTCAGTACTTC
CDR3 protein: CASSGGAKNIQYF

V gene: TRBV11-3
clone size: once
D gene: TRBD1
J gene: TRBJ2-1
CDR3 DNA: TGTGCCAGCAGCCCCCGACAGGGAAGCTCCTACAATGAGCAGTTCTTC
CDR3 protein: CASSPRQGSSYNEQFF

V gene: TRBV15
clone size: .
D gene: TRBD2
J gene: TRBJ2-1
CDR3 DNA: TGTGCCACCAGCAGAGTAGCGGGAGGTCGGGGCTACAATGAGCAGTTCTTC
CDR3 protein: CATSRVAGGRGYNEQFF

V gene: TRBV9
clone size: .
D gene: .
J gene: TRBJ2-2
CDR3 DNA: TGTGCCAGCAGCGTAGCAGAGAGGGGGTGGGACACCGGGGAGCTGTTTTTT
CDR3 protein: CASSVAERGWDTGELFF

V gene: TRBV11-2
clone size: .
D gene: TRBD2
J gene: TRBJ2-5
CDR3 DNA: TGTGCCAGCAGCCAGAACTCCGGGACTACATTAGAGACCCAGTACTTC
CDR3 protein: CASSQNSGTTLETQYF

V gene: TRBV27
clone size: .
D gene: TRBD2
J gene: TRBJ2-3
CDR3 DNA: TGTGCCAGCAGTTTATCTGGACTAGCGGGCACAGATACGCAGTATTTT
CDR3 protein: CASSLSGLAGTDTQYF